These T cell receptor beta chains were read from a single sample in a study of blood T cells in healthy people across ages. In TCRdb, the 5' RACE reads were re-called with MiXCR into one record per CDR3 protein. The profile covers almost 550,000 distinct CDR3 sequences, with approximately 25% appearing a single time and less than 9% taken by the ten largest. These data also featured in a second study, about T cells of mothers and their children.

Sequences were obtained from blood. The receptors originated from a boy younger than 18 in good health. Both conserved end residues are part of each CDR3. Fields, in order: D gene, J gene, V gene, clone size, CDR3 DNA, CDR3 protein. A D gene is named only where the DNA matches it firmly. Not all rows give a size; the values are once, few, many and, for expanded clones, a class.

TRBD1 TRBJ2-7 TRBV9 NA TGTGCCAGCAGCTGGGGGGGACAGGGGCCCCACGAGCAGTACTTC CASSWGGQGPHEQYF
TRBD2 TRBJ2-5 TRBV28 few TGTGCCAGCAGTTTGGACGGGAGGATGGGGGAGCAGTACTTC CASSLDGRMGEQYF
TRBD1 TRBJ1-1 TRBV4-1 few TGCGCCAGCAGCCAAGGACTAAGTATCCCGGGACAGCCGCGATCAAACACTGAAGCTTTCTTT CASSQGLSIPGQPRSNTEAFF
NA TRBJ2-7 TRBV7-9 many TGTGCCAGCAGCCGGGCGGGCGAGCAGTACTTC CASSRAGEQYF
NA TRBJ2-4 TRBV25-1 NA TGTGCCAGCAGAGAGACAGAGTATGGAAACATTCAGTACTTC CASRETEYGNIQYF
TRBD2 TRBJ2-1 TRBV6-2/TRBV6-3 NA TGTGCCAGCAGTTATAGTCTACGGGGGGGTCGGAATGAGCAGTTCTTC CASSYSLRGGRNEQFF
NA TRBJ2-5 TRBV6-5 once TGTGCCAGCAGTAACGGGCGGACCCAGTACTTC CASSNGRTQYF
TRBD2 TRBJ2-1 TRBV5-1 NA TGCGCCAGCAGCCCCAGGTTAGCGGGGTCATCTAGTGAGCAGTTCTTC CASSPRLAGSSSEQFF
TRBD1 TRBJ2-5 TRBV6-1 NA TGTGCCAGCAGTCGGACAGGGGGAGGGTTGAGCCAAGAGACCCAGTACTTC CASSRTGGGLSQETQYF
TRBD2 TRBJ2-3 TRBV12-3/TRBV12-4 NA TGTGCCAGCACCCCTTGGGGGAGGGGCCCAGATACGCAGTATTTT CASTPWGRGPDTQYF
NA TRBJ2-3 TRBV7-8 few TGTGCCAGCAGCTTAGTAGGGTTCAGGGTCACAGATACGCAGTATTTT CASSLVGFRVTDTQYF
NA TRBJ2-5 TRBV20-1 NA TGCAGTGTAGCCGAGGGACTCGGACAAGAGACCCAGTACTTC CSVAEGLGQETQYF
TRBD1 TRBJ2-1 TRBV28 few TGTGCCAGCAGTCACAACCAGGGACAGGCAACCTGCAATGAGCAGTTCTTC CASSHNQGQATCNEQFF
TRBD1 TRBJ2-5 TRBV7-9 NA TGTGCCAGCAGCTCACAGGGGAGCGGAGAGACCCAGTACTTC CASSSQGSGETQYF
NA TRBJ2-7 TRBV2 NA TGTGCCAGCACGGTTGACAACTACGAGCAGTACTTC CASTVDNYEQYF
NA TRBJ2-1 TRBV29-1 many TGCAGCGTTGTGGGCAGGGAAGGTAACAATGAGCAGTTCTTC CSVVGREGNNEQFF
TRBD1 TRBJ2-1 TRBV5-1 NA TGCGCCAGCAGCTTGGCAGGGACAGGGGCAAATGAGCAGTTCTTC CASSLAGTGANEQFF
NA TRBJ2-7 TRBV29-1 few TGCAGCGTTGATGTAAGCTACGAGCAGTACTTC CSVDVSYEQYF
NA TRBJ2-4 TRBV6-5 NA TGTGCCAGCAGCTCCACAGGTGACCACAAAAACATTCAGTACTTC CASSSTGDHKNIQYF
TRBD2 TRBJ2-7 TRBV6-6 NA TGTGCCAGCAAGGGGCCGGGAGGAATCTACGAGCAGTACTTC CASKGPGGIYEQYF
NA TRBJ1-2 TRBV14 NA TGTGCCAGCAGCTATCTAGCGGATAACTATGGCTACACCTTC CASSYLADNYGYTF
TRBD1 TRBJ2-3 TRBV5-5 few TGTGCCAGCAGCATAGGGACAGGAGGAGATACGCAGTATTTT CASSIGTGGDTQYF
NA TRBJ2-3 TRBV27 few TGTGCCAGCAGTTCCTTCGCGGACTCGACAGATACGCAGTATTTT CASSSFADSTDTQYF
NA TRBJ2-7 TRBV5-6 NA TGTGCCAGCAGCTTTCGAAGTTTCCTGCTTTATGGGCAGTACTTC CASSFRSFLLYGQYF
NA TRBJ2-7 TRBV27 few TGTGCCAGCAGTAGGGACCCGAGCTCCTACGAGCAGTACTTC CASSRDPSSYEQYF
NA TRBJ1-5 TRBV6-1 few TGTGCCAGCAGCGAAGGGACATCTGGATGGATCACAAAAGGGCAGCCCCAGCATTTT CASSEGTSGWITKGQPQHF
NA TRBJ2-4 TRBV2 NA TGTGCCAGCACCAACACAGCGGACATTCAGTACTTC CASTNTADIQYF
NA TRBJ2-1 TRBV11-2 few TGTGCCAGCAGCTCGCCAACTGGACGGTCAAAAGGGGGTACCTACAATGAGCAGTTCTTC CASSSPTGRSKGGTYNEQFF
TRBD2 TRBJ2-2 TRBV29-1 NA TGCAGCGCCTCCGGGACTAGCGACACCGGGGAGCTGTTTTTT CSASGTSDTGELFF
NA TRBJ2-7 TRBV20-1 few TGCAGTGCCCCAACCGGGGGCACCTACGAGCAGTACTTC CSAPTGGTYEQYF